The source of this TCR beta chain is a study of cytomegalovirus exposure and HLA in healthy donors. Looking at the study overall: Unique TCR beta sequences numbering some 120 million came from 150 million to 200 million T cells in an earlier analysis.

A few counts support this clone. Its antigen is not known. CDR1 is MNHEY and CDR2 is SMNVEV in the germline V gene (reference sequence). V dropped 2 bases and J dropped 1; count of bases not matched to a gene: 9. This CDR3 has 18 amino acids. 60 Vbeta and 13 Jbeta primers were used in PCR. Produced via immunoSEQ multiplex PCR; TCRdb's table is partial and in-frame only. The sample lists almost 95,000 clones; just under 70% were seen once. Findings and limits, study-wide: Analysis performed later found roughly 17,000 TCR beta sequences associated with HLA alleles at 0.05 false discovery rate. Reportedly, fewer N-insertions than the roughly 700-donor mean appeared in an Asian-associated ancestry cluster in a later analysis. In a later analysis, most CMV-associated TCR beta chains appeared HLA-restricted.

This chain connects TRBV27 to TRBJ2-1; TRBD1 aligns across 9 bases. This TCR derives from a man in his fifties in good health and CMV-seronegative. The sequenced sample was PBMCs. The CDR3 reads CASSLATPGTGSYNEQFF. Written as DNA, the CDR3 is TGTGCCAGCAGTTTAGCCACCCCCGGGACAGGGTCCTACAATGAGCAGTTCTTC.